This T cell receptor beta chain stems from a study of control samples from healthy donors and cancer patients. Assay used: immunoSEQ multiplex PCR; TCRdb lists only in-frame clones, some missing. The data hold approximately 210,000 clones, with around 93% observed a single time. CDR1 and CDR2 from the germline V gene are WSHSY and SAAADI. The CDR3 contains 12 residues. Between the trimmed V and J ends, which lost 10 bases and 3 bases, there was a span of 10 bases. V and J are TRBV10-2 and TRBJ1-3; D ambiguous. The sequence was obtained from a man aged 30 to 39 in good health. The sample consisted of blood. The CDR3 sequence: CATMPRGNTIYF. In DNA form, the CDR3 reads TGCGCCACTATGCCTCGTGGAAACACCATATATTTT.